A single sample is the source of the 32 T cell receptor beta chains below, sequenced in a study of T-cell reconstitution after alpha-beta-depleted transplantation in children. TCRbeta library preparation incorporated unique molecular identifiers. TCRdb passed the PCR reads through MiXCR, listing each CDR3 protein once. The sample has 450,000 to 600,000 distinct CDR3 sequences, about 11% seen once. The material was PBMCs, obtained before TCRalphabeta/CD19-depleted stem cell transplant. The source of these receptors is a child aged 2 to 10 with inherited bone marrow failure, due to receive a stem cell transplant.

The rearrangement uses TRBV29-1 and TRBJ2-7; possible D gene TRBD2, 6 bases. Trimming took 7 bases from V and 7 from J, leaving 20 bases between them. Germline CDR1 SQVTM, CDR2 ANQGSEA. This CDR3 has 13 amino acids. CDR3 in amino acids: CSAPGGKVGEQYF. The CDR3 DNA sequence: TGCAGCGCCCCTGGAGGGAAGGTAGGGGAGCAGTACTTC.

This clonotype was detected many times. The V call is TRBV9, the J call TRBJ2-2, with 11 positions matching TRBD2. Looked up from germline, CDR1 is SGDLS and CDR2 is YYNGEE. J was trimmed by 7 bases and V by 4 bases; bases with no gene match: 6. The CDR3 totals 15 residues. CDR3 in amino acids: CASSFRLAGNGELFF. In nucleotides, the CDR3 is TGTGCCAGCAGCTTCCGACTAGCGGGAAACGGGGAGCTGTTTTTT.

The chain links TRBV13 to TRBJ2-1; tentative D call: TRBD2 (5 bases). The CDR3 contains 17 residues. Germline CDR1 and CDR2: PRHDT and FYEKMQ (reference sequence). Trimming stripped 4 bases from V and 3 bases from J, with 19 bases between. The CDR3 region has the DNA TGTGCCAGCAGCTCCGCCCCAGCGGACCGGGGCTACAATGAGCAGTTCTTC. Its protein product is CASSSAPADRGYNEQFF.

There are many counts of this clonotype. This CDR3 is CASSLLGGGDTQYF. Written as DNA, the CDR3 is TGTGCCAGCAGTCTTCTTGGGGGGGGAGATACGCAGTATTTT. The rearrangement joins TRBV12-3 or TRBV12-4 to TRBJ2-3; 7 bases fit TRBD2. This CDR3 region has 14 residues. V gave up 5 bases and J gave up 5 bases; unmatched junction bases: 7.

The sample holds a few counts of this clonotype. The J gene is TRBJ2-1, the V gene TRBV12-3 or TRBV12-4; D call uncertain. V dropped 6 bases and J dropped 4 bases, with 16 bases sitting between them. The CDR3 extends over 15 amino acids. The CDR3 here is CASRNDPDGYNEQFF. The CDR3 DNA follows: TGTGCCAGCAGAAACGACCCAGATGGGTACAATGAGCAGTTCTTC.

This clonotype was counted only a few times. The chain recombines TRBV12-5 with TRBJ2-2, with 10 bases fitting TRBD1. The germline CDR1 and CDR2 sequences are LGHNT and FRNRAP. This CDR3 has 17 amino acids. J gave up 5 bases and V 5 bases, and 11 bases lay outside the gene matches. CDR3 coding DNA: TGTGCTAGTGGTCTCTACCGGGACAGGGGAAAAACCGGGGAGCTGTTTTTT. Protein product: CASGLYRDRGKTGELFF.

This clonotype was detected ten times or more. V gene TRBV7-9 combines with J gene TRBJ1-1; D possibly corresponds to TRBD1 (5 bases). CDR1 and CDR2 (germline): SEHNR, FQNEAQ (reference sequence). Between the trimmed V and J ends, which lost 0 bases and 6 bases, there was a span of 14 bases. This CDR3 region has 15 residues. This chain's CDR3 is CASSLALGTFSEAFF. In nucleotides, the CDR3 is TGTGCCAGCAGCTTAGCCCTTGGGACGTTCTCTGAAGCTTTCTTT.

This clonotype was detected ten times or more. This chain links TRBV12-3 or TRBV12-4 with TRBJ2-2; TRBD2 aligns across 15 bases. This CDR3 has 18 amino acids. The junction had 7 bases not matched to a gene; V was cut back by 2 bases and J by 6 bases. In DNA, the CDR3 is TGTGCCAGCAGTTTATTCCCCTGGACTAGCGGGAGGGCCGGGGAGCTGTTTTTT. Encoded protein: CASSLFPWTSGRAGELFF.

This clonotype was picked up many times. This rearrangement joins TRBV5-1 to TRBJ2-7, with D perhaps given as TRBD1 or TRBD2 (5 bases each). Germline-derived CDR1 and CDR2 are SGHRS and YFSETQ. CDR3 size: 15 residues. V gave up 0 bases and J gave up 2 bases, with 12 bases separating them. In DNA, the CDR3 is TGCGCCAGCAGCTTGGAAGGCCGAGGGGCCTACGAGCAGTACTTC. Translating gives CASSLEGRGAYEQYF.

Comment on this clonotype: This could be a read error, since a much larger clone is one nucleotide away. The chain combines TRBV20-1 with TRBJ1-5; D remains unclear. Germline V lookup: CDR1 DFQATT, CDR2 SNEGSKA (reference sequence). The CDR3 covers 16 residues. V was shortened by 0 bases and J by 3 bases, with 15 bases between the two germline ends. Written as DNA, the CDR3 is TGCAGTGCTAGAGATAGAGAGGGCTATACCAATCAGCCCCAGCATTTT. This gives the protein CSARDREGYTNQPQHF.

This clonotype was seen ten or more times. The CDR3 loop is CASSGRTRYEQYF. The CDR3 bases are TGTGCCAGCAGCGGGAGGACGCGGTACGAGCAGTACTTC. This chain links TRBV7-2 with TRBJ2-7; TRBD2 might be the D (6 bases). V was pared by 5 bases and J by 4 bases, with 12 bases between. Per germline, CDR1 SGHTA and CDR2 FQGNSA. The CDR3 is made up of 13 amino acids.

Worth noting for this clonotype: With a much larger clone just one base away, this may be a read error. The chain has TRBV7-9 and TRBJ2-4; 7 nucleotides align to TRBD2. This CDR3 comprises 16 residues. Germline assignment: CDR1 SEHNR and CDR2 FQNEAQ (reference sequence). CDR3 loop: CASSLGGSGAKNVQYF. The DNA for the CDR3 is TGTGCCAGCAGCTTGGGCGGGAGTGGGGCCAAAAACGTTCAGTACTTC.

Concerning this clonotype: This could be a read error, since a much larger clone is one nucleotide away. The chain couples TRBV4-1 to TRBJ2-1; no definite D call. CDR3 size: 15 residues. Germline CDR1 reads MGHRA; CDR2 reads YSYEKL. V lost 0 bases to trimming and J lost 6 bases, with 12 bases between them. Here the CDR3 DNA reads TGCGCCAGCAGCCAAGATAGGCTGGAGACCAATGAGCAGTTCTTC. Translation: CASSQDRLETNEQFF.

The gene calls are TRBV20-1 and TRBJ2-5, with D uncertain. Trimming pared 6 bases from V and 2 bases from J, leaving 10 bases between. The CDR3 is 12 amino acids. Germline V gives CDR1 DFQATT, CDR2 SNEGSKA (reference sequence). In DNA form, the CDR3 reads TGCAGTGCCAAGCGAATGCAAGAGACCCAGTACTTC. Amino acids: CSAKRMQETQYF.

This sequence joins TRBV7-2 and TRBJ1-3; no reliable D call. Germline loops: CDR1 SGHTA, CDR2 FQGNSA. Trimming removed 5 bases at V and 0 bases at J, with 8 bases between. CDR3 length: 14 amino acids. The CDR3 region has the DNA TGTGCCAGCAGCCCGGTTCACTCTGGAAACACCATATATTTT. Protein sequence: CASSPVHSGNTIYF.

This clonotype was found a few times. The chain is built from TRBV12-3 or TRBV12-4 and TRBJ2-3; D is perhaps TRBD2 (6 bases). Trimming left V 6 bases short and J 2 bases short, with 18 bases between. This CDR3 spans 16 amino acids. The CDR3 loop reads CASRLRLGRYTDTQYF. The DNA for the CDR3 is TGTGCCAGCAGACTCAGACTAGGCCGTTACACAGATACGCAGTATTTT.

This chain uses TRBV5-1 with TRBJ2-1, with 7 bases identical to TRBD2. V trimming: 4 bases; J trimming: 6 bases; junction bases outside the gene matches: 10. CDR3 length: 15 residues. The germline V gene has CDR1 SGHRS and CDR2 YFSETQ. This CDR3 reads CASSPTSALSNEQFF. CDR3 coding DNA: TGCGCCAGCAGCCCCACTAGCGCCCTAAGCAATGAGCAGTTCTTC. Using reference TRBV5-1 and TRBJ2-1 for the parts outside the CDR3, the full variable domain is KAGVTQTPRYLIKTRGQQVTLSCSPISGHRSVSWYQQTPGQGLQFLFEYFSETQRNKGNFPGRFSGRQFSNSRSEMNVSTLELGDSALYLCASSPTSALSNEQFFGPGTRLTVL.

This clonotype was recorded many times. This chain links TRBV28 with TRBJ2-1; 9 bases are shared with TRBD1. Per the germline V gene, CDR1 is MDHEN and CDR2 is SYDVKM. The trim removed 2 bases at V and 8 bases at J, leaving 7 bases unmatched. CDR3 length: 15 amino acids. CDR3 DNA sequence: TGTGCCAGCAGTTTAATAGGACAGGGGACGGATGAGCAGTTCTTC. This translates into CASSLIGQGTDEQFF.

This clonotype was recorded at least ten times. The rearrangement links TRBV4-1 to TRBJ2-7, with TRBD1 matching 7 bases. Germline assignment: CDR1 MGHRA and CDR2 YSYEKL. The CDR3 sequence is 15 residues long. J gave up 1 base and V 0 bases, and 3 bases lay outside the gene matches. CDR3 sequence: CASSQDLTGSYEQYF. For the CDR3, the DNA is TGCGCCAGCAGCCAAGACCTGACAGGGTCCTACGAGCAGTACTTC.

V is TRBV7-9 and J is TRBJ1-3; 7 bases line up with TRBD1. Unmatched junction bases numbered 5, after V lost 5 bases and J lost 4 bases. The CDR3 runs 14 residues. Germline CDR1 is SEHNR and CDR2 is FQNEAQ (reference sequence). The CDR3 sequence is CASSGDSLGNTIYF. Here the CDR3 DNA reads TGTGCCAGCAGCGGGGACAGCCTCGGAAACACCATATATTTT. The entire variable domain, with the rest obtained from reference TRBV7-9 and TRBJ1-3, is as follows: DTGVSQNPRHKITKRGQNVTFRCDPISEHNRLYWYRQTLGQGPEFLTYFQNEAQLEKSRLLSDRFSAERPKGSFSTLEIQRTEQGDSAMYLCASSGDSLGNTIYFGEGSWLTVV.

This clonotype was found many times. The chain links TRBV10-3 to TRBJ2-7; 7 bases match TRBD1. The germline V gene has CDR1 ENHRY and CDR2 SYGVKD. The CDR3 consists of 14 residues. Germline trimming cut 0 bases from V and 2 bases from J; bases unmatched to any gene: 1. CDR3 DNA: TGTGCCATCAGTGAGTCGGGACAGACCTACGAGCAGTACTTC. Protein sequence: CAISESGQTYEQYF.

This clonotype was seen ten or more times. The chain has TRBV29-1 and TRBJ2-3; TRBD2 might be the D (5 bases). CDR3 length: 16 amino acids. Germline V gives CDR1 SQVTM, CDR2 ANQGSEA. The V end was cut by 0 bases, the J end by 2 bases, with 15 bases between. CDR3 nucleotides: TGCAGCGTTGAAGATCAGGAGAGGGTCGTCACAGATACGCAGTATTTT. Amino acid sequence: CSVEDQERVVTDTQYF.

In this sample, this clonotype turned up many times. This chain connects TRBV20-1 to TRBJ2-7; 9 bases line up with TRBD2. The germline V gene has CDR1 DFQATT and CDR2 SNEGSKA (reference sequence). Unmatched junction bases numbered 13, after V lost 5 bases and J lost 5 bases. This CDR3 is built from 15 residues. In nucleotides, the CDR3 is TGCAGTGCTGATCGAGGGGCTAGCGGGATGAACGAGCAGTACTTC. It codes for CSADRGASGMNEQYF.

This clonotype was counted many times. The chain uses TRBV14 and TRBJ2-1, with no clear D. The CDR3 runs 14 residues. Between the trimmed V and J ends, which lost 0 bases and 2 bases, there was a span of 5 bases. Per the germline V gene, CDR1 is SGHDN and CDR2 is FVKESK. The CDR3 DNA follows: TGTGCCAGCAGCCAAGATCCCCCCTACAATGAGCAGTTCTTC. Its translation: CASSQDPPYNEQFF.

This clonotype was recorded at least ten times. The gene calls are TRBV10-3 and TRBJ2-5; weak D call: TRBD2 (6 bases). This CDR3 contains 15 residues. The V gene lost 10 bases and the J gene lost 4 bases, with 22 bases spanning the gap. In germline, CDR1 is ENHRY, CDR2 SYGVKD. CDR3 sequence: CATTPGSGGRETQYF. The CDR3 coding sequence is TGTGCCACAACACCGGGTAGCGGAGGGCGAGAGACCCAGTACTTC.

This clonotype was seen a single time. This could be a read error, since a much larger clone is one nucleotide away. The V gene is TRBV10-2, the J gene TRBJ1-1; TRBD1 matches at 7 bases. The germline V gene encodes CDR1 WSHSY and CDR2 SAAADI. This CDR3 is 11 amino acids long. CDR3 sequence: CASIEGAETFF. CDR3 sequence (DNA): TGCGCCAGCATCGAGGGGGCTGAAACTTTCTTT.

This clonotype has only a few counts. The chain has TRBV6-2 or TRBV6-3 and TRBJ2-7; D may be TRBD2 (6 bases). V was shortened by 5 bases and J by 2 bases, with 19 bases between the two germline ends. The germline V gene encodes CDR1 MNHEY and CDR2 SVGEGT. The CDR3 runs 16 residues. CDR3 nucleotides: TGTGCCAGCAGTCAAGAATACGGCGGGAAGACCTACGAGCAGTACTTC. Protein product: CASSQEYGGKTYEQYF.

This clonotype was detected a few times. The chain combines TRBV7-2 with TRBJ1-6; D gene uncertain. The CDR3 spans 16 residues. Germline assignment: CDR1 SGHTA and CDR2 FQGNSA. Trimming removed 2 bases from V and 7 bases from J, with 15 bases in between. Here the CDR3 reads CASSLSSNRRNSPLHF. CDR3 DNA: TGTGCCAGCAGCTTAAGTAGTAACAGACGAAATTCACCCCTCCACTTT.

V is TRBV30 and J is TRBJ2-2; D gene uncertain. Germline CDR1 GTSNPN, CDR2 SVGIG (reference sequence). CDR3 size: 13 residues. Trimming took 3 bases from V and 2 from J, leaving 7 bases between them. The CDR3 spells CAWSLDNTGELFF. CDR3 DNA: TGTGCCTGGAGCCTAGACAACACCGGGGAGCTGTTTTTT.

In its sample, this clonotype was seen many times. The chain joins TRBV20-1 to TRBJ1-2; a possible D gene is TRBD1 (5 bases). Germline values: CDR1 DFQATT, CDR2 SNEGSKA (reference sequence). V lost 1 base, J lost 6 bases, and 12 bases lay in between. The CDR3 totals 13 residues. The chain's CDR3 is CSARAGRGDGYTF. The CDR3 DNA reads as TGCAGTGCTAGAGCCGGAAGGGGTGATGGCTACACCTTC.

This clonotype was detected ten times or more. The CDR3 sequence: CASSPYSIHNEQFF. The CDR3 nucleotides read TGTGCCAGCTCACCGTATAGTATACACAATGAGCAGTTCTTC. The V and J genes are TRBV18 and TRBJ2-1, with D hard to call. The CDR3 totals 14 residues. From germline, CDR1 is KGHSH and CDR2 LQKENI. V lost 3 bases and J lost 5, with 11 bases in between.

This clonotype has at least ten counts. The rearrangement joins TRBV20-1 to TRBJ1-1; 7 bases map to TRBD1. V shed 5 bases and J 0 bases; nucleotides not matched to a gene: 9. There are 15 residues in the CDR3. Germline CDR1 is DFQATT and CDR2 is SNEGSKA (reference sequence). Written as DNA, the CDR3 is TGCAGTGCTGCACCACAGGGGTCCCTGAACACTGAAGCTTTCTTT. Protein sequence: CSAAPQGSLNTEAFF.